These 5 T cell receptor beta chains were all obtained from the same sample, sequenced in a study of blood T cell repertoires in COVID-19. Assay: immunoSEQ multiplex PCR; the TCRdb copy retains only in-frame clones and omits some. The table records under 300,000 clones, 85% of them present only once. Sequenced sample: peripheral blood. The receptors were gathered from a human donor in a cohort sampled during active COVID-19.

V and J are TRBV6-6 and TRBJ2-3; D may be TRBD2 (6 bases). From germline, CDR1 is MNHNY and CDR2 SVGAGI (reference sequence). Trimming removed 6 bases at V and 4 bases at J, with 20 bases between. This CDR3 comprises 16 residues. CDR3 DNA: TGTGCCAGCAGCTCAGGGCGACTAGGGGAGGCAGATACGCAGTATTTT. Encoded protein: CASSSGRLGEADTQYF.

The V call is TRBV27, the J call TRBJ1-4; 9 positions agree with TRBD1. V lost 0 bases to trimming and J lost 8 bases; unmatched junction nucleotides: 7. Germline V gene lookup returns CDR1 MNHEY and CDR2 SMNVEV (reference sequence). The CDR3 runs 16 residues. The CDR3 reads CASSLSNYRGREKLFF. CDR3 DNA: TGTGCCAGCAGTTTATCGAATTACAGGGGGCGGGAAAAACTGTTTTTT.

V is TRBV27 and J is TRBJ2-2; 10 nucleotides agree with TRBD2. The CDR3 covers 15 residues. V shed 5 bases, J shed 5 bases, and the junction held 5 bases outside the gene matches. Germline V gives CDR1 MNHEY, CDR2 SMNVEV (reference sequence). The CDR3 region is CASSRTSGLTGELFF. CDR3 nucleotides: TGTGCCAGCAGTAGGACTAGCGGACTAACCGGGGAGCTGTTTTTT.

The genes are TRBV5-1 and TRBJ2-5, with D perhaps matching TRBD1 (5 bases). The length of the CDR3 is 15 residues. V lost 0 bases and J 2 bases, leaving 11 bases between the germline ends. In germline, CDR1 is SGHRS, CDR2 YFSETQ. The CDR3 sequence is CASSLAPRAQETQYF. In nucleotides, the CDR3 is TGCGCCAGCAGCTTGGCCCCCAGGGCGCAAGAGACCCAGTACTTC.

This clone occurred a few times. This chain uses TRBV19 with TRBJ1-5; D remains unclear. The CDR3 totals 16 residues. V lost 5 bases and J 2 bases, leaving 16 bases between the germline ends. Germline V gene lookup returns CDR1 LNHDA and CDR2 SQIVND (reference sequence). The CDR3 sequence: CASSFSLGGGNQPQHF. In nucleotides, the CDR3 is TGTGCCAGTAGTTTCTCTCTGGGAGGCGGCAATCAGCCCCAGCATTTT. The full variable domain, its missing parts supplied by reference TRBV19 and TRBJ1-5, is DGGITQSPKYLFRKEGQNVTLSCEQNLNHDAMYWYRQDPGQGLRLIYYSQIVNDFQKGDIAEGYSVSREKKESFPLTVTSAQKNPTAFYLCASSFSLGGGNQPQHFGDGTRLSIL.